This T cell receptor (beta chain) came from a study of human versus mouse CDR3 diversity and MHC coevolution. With regard to this clone: No antigen is known for it.

Points from the study as a whole: Compared with mice, human CDR3s carried more deletions and insertions on average.

CDR1 is SGHDN and CDR2 is FVKESK in the germline V gene. Trimming left V 1 base short and J 2 bases short, with 10 bases between. The CDR3 sequence is 15 residues long. Here immunoSEQ multiplex PCR was the method, and the copy in TCRdb shows in-frame clones only, minus some. The sample has 80,000 or so clones, around 93% seen once; the top ten hold more than 1.1%. What was sequenced was naive CD4+ T cells from blood. The subset is: CD45RO-negative CD62L-positive naive CD4 T cells. This chain uses TRBV14 with TRBJ2-3; D possibly corresponds to TRBD2 (5 bases). This TCR derives from a person aged 30 to 69 in good health. The CDR3 loop reads CASSQAAGFTDTQYF. The CDR3 nucleotides read TGTGCCAGCAGCCAAGCCGCGGGTTTCACAGATACGCAGTATTTT.